The sequence of this TCR beta chain was determined in a study of blood T cell repertoires in COVID-19. Overall study: COVID-19 samples collected from the United States, Italy and Spain covered acute and convalescent phases.

The table came from immunoSEQ multiplex PCR; TCRdb's copy has only in-frame clones and leaves some out. The table has approximately 330,000 clones, 70% to 90% seen once; the top ten hold roughly 4.2%. The CDR3 totals 13 residues. Germline loops: CDR1 MDHEN, CDR2 SYDVKM. V dropped 6 bases and J dropped 4; count of bases not matched to a gene: 5. The TCR was taken from a woman aged 40-49 years with acute COVID-19. This chain links TRBV28 with TRBJ2-5; 7 nucleotides match TRBD1. The sequenced sample was PBMCs or T cells enriched from blood (not recorded which). CDR3 coding DNA: TGTGCCAGCAGACAGGGGTGGCGAGAGACCCAGTACTTC. This gives the protein CASRQGWRETQYF.